Listed here are 25 T cell receptor beta chains from one sample, sequenced in a study of cytomegalovirus exposure and HLA in healthy donors. The data were produced by immunoSEQ multiplex PCR, yet TCRdb's version contains in-frame clones alone and is incomplete. The data show 150,000 to 200,000 clones, with almost 85% seen just once and roughly 10% held by the top ten. The sample consisted of PBMCs. The receptors shown here come from a man in his thirties or forties in good health and CMV-seropositive.

The gene calls are TRBV28 and TRBJ2-4; D may be TRBD1 (6 bases). CDR3 size: 15 residues. Germline V gives CDR1 MDHEN, CDR2 SYDVKM. V dropped 6 bases and J dropped 2 bases, with 14 bases sitting between them. CDR3 in DNA: TGTGCCAGCAGCCCTAACACAGGGTCCAAAAACATTCAGTACTTC. Its translation: CASSPNTGSKNIQYF.

The rearrangement joins TRBV6-5 to TRBJ1-5, with D perhaps TRBD1 (5 bases). Trimming left V 5 bases short and J 0 bases short, with 11 bases between. The germline V gene encodes CDR1 MNHEY and CDR2 SVGAGI. The CDR3 has 15 amino acids. The CDR3 DNA follows: TGTGCCAGCAGTCAATCAGGGTATAGCAATCAGCCCCAGCATTTT. Translation: CASSQSGYSNQPQHF.

V usage is TRBV30 and J usage is TRBJ2-7; tentatively, D is TRBD1 (7 bases). Per germline, CDR1 GTSNPN and CDR2 SVGIG (reference sequence). CDR3 length: 14 amino acids. Trimming took 5 bases from V and 2 from J, leaving 16 bases between them. This CDR3 is CAWAGQRAPYEQYF. The CDR3 DNA reads TGTGCCTGGGCGGGACAGCGTGCTCCCTACGAGCAGTACTTC.

The chain is built from TRBV27 and TRBJ1-4; possible D gene TRBD1, 5 bases. There are 15 residues in the CDR3. V gave up 2 bases and J gave up 4 bases, with 11 bases separating them. The germline CDR1 and CDR2 sequences are MNHEY and SMNVEV (reference sequence). The CDR3 DNA reads TGTGCCAGCAGTTTAGTCGGGGGGGGTAATGAAAAACTGTTTTTT. This translates into CASSLVGGGNEKLFF.

The V gene is TRBV2, the J gene TRBJ2-7; D remains unclear. The V and J ends lost 5 bases and 1 base respectively, with 9 bases between them. The germline V gene has CDR1 SNHLY and CDR2 FYNNEI. The CDR3 is 13 residues long. The CDR3, as DNA: TGTGCCAGCAGTATCGTAGTTTCCTACGAGCAGTACTTC. It translates to CASSIVVSYEQYF.

This clone has just one count. V and J are TRBV6-6 and TRBJ1-4, with 10 bases matching TRBD1. The J segment lost 7 bases and the V segment lost 6 bases, leaving 8 bases of the junction unmatched. Germline CDR1 reads MNHNY; CDR2 reads SVGAGI (reference sequence). The CDR3 loop spans 15 amino acids. The CDR3 reads CASSSRDRGTEKLFF. In nucleotides, the CDR3 is TGTGCCAGCAGCTCCCGGGACAGGGGAACTGAAAAACTGTTTTTT.

The chain carries TRBV6-5 and TRBJ1-2, with 8 bases lining up with TRBD1. Germline V gene data show CDR1 as MNHEY and CDR2 as SVGAGI. V lost 4 bases to trimming and J lost 9 bases; unmatched junction nucleotides: 7. CDR3 length: 13 residues. The chain's CDR3 is CASSLGQGTSYTF. DNA of the CDR3: TGTGCCAGCAGTTTAGGACAGGGTACGAGCTACACCTTC.

The chain links TRBV15 to TRBJ2-5; D is unclear. The CDR3 is made up of 14 amino acids. Between the trimmed V and J ends, which lost 1 base and 2 bases, there was a span of 8 bases. CDR1 is LNHNV and CDR2 is YYDKDF in the germline V gene (reference sequence). Here the CDR3 reads CATSRAGGQETQYF. The CDR3, as DNA: TGTGCCACCAGCAGAGCCGGCGGACAAGAGACCCAGTACTTC. Using reference TRBV15 and TRBJ2-5 for the parts outside the CDR3, the full variable domain is DAMVIQNPRYQVTQFGKPVTLSCSQTLNHNVMYWYQQKSSQAPKLLFHYYDKDFNNEADTPDNFQSRRPNTSFCFLDIRSPGLGDTAMYLCATSRAGGQETQYFGPGTRLLVL.

This clone was counted only a few times. The chain combines TRBV2 with TRBJ2-7; a possible D gene is TRBD2 (6 bases). Germline lookup yields CDR1 SNHLY and CDR2 FYNNEI. The CDR3 runs to 13 residues. The V end lost 5 bases, the J end lost 1 base, and 9 bases lay between the germline ends. The CDR3 protein is CASSYSGSYEQYF. Here the CDR3 DNA reads TGTGCCAGCAGTTATAGCGGATCCTACGAGCAGTACTTC.

The chain recombines TRBV10-1 with TRBJ1-5, with 11 bases that match TRBD1. The V segment lost 5 bases and the J segment 5 bases; nucleotides outside the gene matches: 17. The germline V gene encodes CDR1 WNHNN and CDR2 SYGVQD (reference sequence). The CDR3 has 19 residues. Here the CDR3 reads CASSLGTGGSRLVDQPQHF. CDR3 coding DNA: TGCGCCAGCAGTCTCGGGACAGGGGGGTCGAGGTTGGTGGATCAGCCCCAGCATTTT.

The V gene is TRBV6-6, the J gene TRBJ2-7; 7 nucleotides agree with TRBD1. The CDR3 is 12 residues long. Germline loops: CDR1 MNHNY, CDR2 SVGAGI (reference sequence). Unmatched junction bases numbered 8, after V lost 4 bases and J lost 11 bases. The CDR3 sequence is CASSSGQKGEYF. DNA for the CDR3: TGTGCCAGCAGTTCGGGACAGAAAGGGGAGTACTTC.

The V and J genes are TRBV18 and TRBJ1-2, with TRBD1 matching 7 bases. This CDR3 is 15 amino acids long. V gave up 4 bases and J gave up 2 bases; unmatched junction bases: 7. Germline values: CDR1 KGHSH, CDR2 LQKENI. CDR3 bases: TGTGCCAGCTCACTCGGACAGGACCAAAACTATGGCTACACCTTC. Protein product: CASSLGQDQNYGYTF.

This chain joins TRBV28 and TRBJ2-7; 10 bases fit TRBD1. V dropped 2 bases and J dropped 6; count of bases not matched to a gene: 13. Germline lookup yields CDR1 MDHEN and CDR2 SYDVKM. The CDR3 is 17 residues long. DNA of the CDR3: TGTGCCAGCAGTTTAATGGGGGGATCGGGACAGGGGCGCGAGCAGTACTTC. This translates into CASSLMGGSGQGREQYF.

This rearrangement joins TRBV30 to TRBJ2-7, with D possibly matching TRBD1 (7 bases). Trimming removed 0 bases at V and 7 bases at J, with 19 bases between. Germline values: CDR1 GTSNPN, CDR2 SVGIG (reference sequence). The CDR3 length is 15 residues. CDR3 protein: CAWSVLASQGGEQYF. CDR3 nucleotides: TGTGCCTGGAGTGTACTGGCGAGCCAGGGGGGTGAGCAGTACTTC.

The chain has TRBV19 and TRBJ1-5; 8 bases map to TRBD1. V gave up 3 bases and J gave up 7 bases; unmatched junction bases: 11. Germline CDR1 LNHDA, CDR2 SQIVND (reference sequence). This CDR3 has 16 residues. CDR3: CASSILRTGLGQPQHF. The CDR3 nucleotides read TGTGCCAGTAGTATTTTACGGACAGGGCTGGGACAGCCCCAGCATTTT.

This chain joins TRBV6-5 and TRBJ2-5; TRBD2 matches 9 bases. The length of the CDR3 is 16 residues. V dropped 0 bases and J dropped 5; count of bases not matched to a gene: 7. Germline V gives CDR1 MNHEY, CDR2 SVGAGI. CDR3 sequence reads: CASSYSGAGGGETQYF. Here the CDR3 DNA reads TGTGCCAGCAGTTACTCCGGCGCGGGAGGGGGGGAGACCCAGTACTTC.

There are a few counts of this clone. The rearrangement links TRBV7-2 to TRBJ1-4; 8 bases fit TRBD1. The CDR3 covers 15 residues. V shed 2 bases and J 8 bases; nucleotides not matched to a gene: 7. CDR1 is SGHTA and CDR2 is FQGNSA in the germline V gene. The CDR3 coding sequence is TGTGCCAGCAGCTTACAGGGGGCCTATGGCGAAAAACTGTTTTTT. It specifies CASSLQGAYGEKLFF. The variable domain in full, with the rest retrieved from reference TRBV7-2 and TRBJ1-4, is GAGVSQSPSNKVTEKGKDVELRCDPISGHTALYWYRQSLGQGLEFLIYFQGNSAPDKSGLPSDRFSAERTGGSVSTLTIQRTQQEDSAVYLCASSLQGAYGEKLFFGSGTQLSVL.

This clone was counted a few times. The chain has TRBV28 and TRBJ1-2, with D possibly being TRBD1 (5 bases). The CDR3 has 12 amino acids. Trimming removed 7 bases from V and 4 bases from J, with 10 bases in between. Germline V lookup: CDR1 MDHEN, CDR2 SYDVKM. CDR3 region: CASKTTVYGYTF. CDR3 DNA sequence: TGTGCCAGCAAGACGACAGTCTATGGCTACACCTTC.

The J gene is TRBJ2-3, the V gene TRBV18; D call uncertain. Germline V gene data show CDR1 as KGHSH and CDR2 as LQKENI. This CDR3 is 16 amino acids long. Trimming pared 0 bases from V and 1 base from J, leaving 11 bases between. Here the CDR3 reads CASSPPVGAGTDTQYF. CDR3 DNA: TGTGCCAGCTCACCACCGGTGGGCGCAGGCACAGATACGCAGTATTTT.

The chain links TRBV30 to TRBJ2-3, with 11 bases that match TRBD1. V trimming: 5 bases; J trimming: 7 bases; junction bases outside the gene matches: 14. This CDR3 has 16 amino acids. CDR1 and CDR2 (germline): GTSNPN, SVGIG (reference sequence). The CDR3 protein is CAWARERTGGKNTQYF. The CDR3, as DNA: TGTGCCTGGGCCAGAGAACGGACAGGGGGCAAGAATACGCAGTATTTT.

The V call is TRBV4-1, the J call TRBJ1-2, with D possibly being TRBD1 (6 bases). The CDR3 sequence is 14 residues long. V shed 3 bases and J shed 8 bases, with 16 bases lying between them. In germline, CDR1 is MGHRA, CDR2 YSYEKL. In DNA form, the CDR3 reads TGCGCCAGCAGCCACAGCGACAGGCAAAAGGGCTACACCTTC. The encoded protein is CASSHSDRQKGYTF.

The gene calls are TRBV6-1 and TRBJ1-3; D uncertain. CDR1 and CDR2 (germline): MNHNS, SASEGT. This CDR3 contains 13 residues. V was shortened by 10 bases and J by 1 base, with 11 bases between the two germline ends. The CDR3 bases are TGTGCCACCGTGAGGCTATCTGGAAACACCATATATTTT. Amino acid sequence: CATVRLSGNTIYF.

The V call is TRBV7-9, the J call TRBJ2-1; D is perhaps TRBD2 (7 bases). The CDR3 covers 17 residues. V lost 4 bases and J 0 bases, leaving 16 bases between the germline ends. Germline loops: CDR1 SEHNR, CDR2 FQNEAQ (reference sequence). The CDR3 region is CASSSTGLADSYNEQFF. In DNA form, the CDR3 reads TGTGCCAGCAGCTCGACAGGCCTAGCGGACTCCTACAATGAGCAGTTCTTC.

This clone was detected once. The gene calls are TRBV5-1 and TRBJ2-7; 9 bases agree with TRBD1. The length of the CDR3 is 17 residues. The germline CDR1 and CDR2 sequences are SGHRS and YFSETQ. V shed 1 base, J shed 5 bases, and the junction held 13 bases outside the gene matches. The CDR3 nucleotides read TGCGCCAGCAGCTTGACATATAGTGGGACAGGGATTAACGAGCAGTACTTC. Residues: CASSLTYSGTGINEQYF.

The chain is built from TRBV11-1 and TRBJ1-1; the D gene is possibly TRBD1 (6 bases). The CDR3 loop spans 13 amino acids. V was shortened by 5 bases and J by 1 base, with 8 bases between the two germline ends. Germline-derived CDR1 and CDR2 are SGHAT and FQDESV (reference sequence). The CDR3 protein is CASSRQENTEAFF. The CDR3 DNA sequence: TGTGCCAGCAGCCGACAGGAGAACACTGAAGCTTTCTTT.